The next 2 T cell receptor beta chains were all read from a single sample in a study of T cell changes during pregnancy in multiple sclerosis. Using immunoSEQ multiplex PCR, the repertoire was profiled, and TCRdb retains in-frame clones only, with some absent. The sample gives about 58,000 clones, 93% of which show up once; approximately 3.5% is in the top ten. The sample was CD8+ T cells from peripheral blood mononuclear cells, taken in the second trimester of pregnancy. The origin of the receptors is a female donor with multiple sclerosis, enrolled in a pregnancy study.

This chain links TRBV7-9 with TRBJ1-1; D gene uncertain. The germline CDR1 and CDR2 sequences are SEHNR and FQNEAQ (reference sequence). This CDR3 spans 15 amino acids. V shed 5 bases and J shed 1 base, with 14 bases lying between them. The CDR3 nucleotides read TGTGCCAGCAGCCCTTCTGGAGGAGCGAACACTGAAGCTTTCTTT. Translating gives CASSPSGGANTEAFF.

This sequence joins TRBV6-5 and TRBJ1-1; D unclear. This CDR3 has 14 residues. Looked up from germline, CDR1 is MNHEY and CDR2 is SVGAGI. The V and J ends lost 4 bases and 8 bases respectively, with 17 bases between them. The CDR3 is CASSSVVLNGEAFF. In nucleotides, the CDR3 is TGTGCCAGCAGTTCCGTCGTCCTCAACGGGGAAGCTTTCTTT.